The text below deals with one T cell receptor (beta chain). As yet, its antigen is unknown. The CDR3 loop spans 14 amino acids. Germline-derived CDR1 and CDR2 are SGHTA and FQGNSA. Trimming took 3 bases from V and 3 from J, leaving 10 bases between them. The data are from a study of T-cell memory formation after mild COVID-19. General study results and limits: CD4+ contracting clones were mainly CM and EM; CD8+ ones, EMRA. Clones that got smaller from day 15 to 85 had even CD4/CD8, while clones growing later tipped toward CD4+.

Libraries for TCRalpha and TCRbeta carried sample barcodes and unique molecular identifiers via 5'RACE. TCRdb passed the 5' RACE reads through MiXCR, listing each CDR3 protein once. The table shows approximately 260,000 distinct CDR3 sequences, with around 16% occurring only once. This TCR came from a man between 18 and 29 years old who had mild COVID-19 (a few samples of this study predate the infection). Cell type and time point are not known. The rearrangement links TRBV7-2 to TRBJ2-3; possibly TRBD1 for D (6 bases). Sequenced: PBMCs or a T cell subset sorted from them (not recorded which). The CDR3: CASSFRGRTDTQYF. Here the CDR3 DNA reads TGTGCCAGCAGCTTCAGGGGTAGGACAGATACGCAGTATTTT.